One sample yielded the 19 T cell receptor beta chains listed below, sequenced in a study of Ad26.COV2.S vaccination and SARS-CoV-2 variants (dated by TCRdb to 2020 to 2022). Explained via the paper, the treatment or condition label denotes: roughly 18 received Ad26.COV2.S at low or high dose, single or two shots; about 5 received placebo; per-sample allocation not given. Repertoires of vaccine and placebo recipients were sequenced from samples collected on day 63 after the first injection. The protocol used for the library was the immunoSEQ multiplex PCR assay. TCRdb obtained this table from immuneACCESS and retained in-frame rearrangements with V and J assigned. These tables miss some clones; where compared with another copy, unresolved V genes account for less than half of the shortfall, and the remainder is unexplained. The sample contains some 390,000 clones, approximately 91% of them found a single time. The ten largest clones capture under 3.5% of the sample.

This specimen was peripheral blood, taken in a trial of Ad26.COV2.S vaccine versus placebo. All receptors come from a person aged 18-60 years who received the Ad26.COV2.S COVID-19 vaccine or a placebo.

The V gene is TRBV6-6, the J gene TRBJ2-7; D gene uncertain. The CDR3 sequence is 13 residues long. The V end lost 2 bases, the J end lost 2 bases, and 7 bases lay between the germline ends. CDR1 is MNHNY and CDR2 is SVGAGI in the germline V gene (reference sequence). CDR3 sequence reads: CASSYLTTYEQYF. The CDR3 DNA is TGTGCCAGCAGTTACCTAACCACCTACGAGCAGTACTTC.

J is TRBJ1-5 and V is TRBV6-5, with no clear D. The CDR3 runs 13 residues. V gave up 0 bases and J gave up 5 bases, with 5 bases separating them. CDR1 is MNHEY and CDR2 is SVGAGI in the germline V gene. CDR3 DNA sequence: TGTGCCAGCAGTTACTCGGTCTATCAGCCCCAGCATTTT. Amino acid sequence: CASSYSVYQPQHF.

This clone was seen a handful of times. The chain combines TRBV19 with TRBJ2-2; maybe TRBD2 (7 bases). Per germline, CDR1 LNHDA and CDR2 SQIVND (reference sequence). The CDR3 length is 14 residues. The V gene lost 5 bases and the J gene lost 6 bases, with 13 bases spanning the gap. The CDR3: CASSGQGRAGELFF. CDR3 coding DNA: TGTGCCAGTAGTGGGCAGGGGAGGGCCGGGGAGCTGTTTTTT. The variable domain in full, completed from reference TRBV19 and TRBJ2-2, reads DGGITQSPKYLFRKEGQNVTLSCEQNLNHDAMYWYRQDPGQGLRLIYYSQIVNDFQKGDIAEGYSVSREKKESFPLTVTSAQKNPTAFYLCASSGQGRAGELFFGEGSRLTVL.

This clone has only a few counts. This chain links TRBV4-1 with TRBJ1-3; perhaps TRBD1 as D (5 bases). This CDR3 has 16 amino acids. V lost 3 bases, J lost 0 bases, and 12 bases lay in between. Looked up from germline, CDR1 is MGHRA and CDR2 is YSYEKL. CDR3 coding DNA: TGCGCCAGCAGCCACCGGGACTCCGCCTCTGGAAACACCATATATTTT. The encoded protein is CASSHRDSASGNTIYF.

The rearrangement joins TRBV7-9 to TRBJ1-1; perhaps TRBD1 as D (6 bases). This CDR3 comprises 12 residues. Trimming shortened V by 1 base and J by 10 bases, and 10 bases separated the two germline ends. CDR1 SEHNR and CDR2 FQNEAQ come from the germline V gene (reference sequence). The CDR3 reads CASSLEVGGAFF. The CDR3 DNA is TGTGCCAGCAGCTTAGAGGTAGGGGGAGCTTTCTTT.

The CDR3 bases are TGTGCCAGCAGCTTAACCACAGGGGATCAGCCCCAGCATTTT. This codes for CASSLTTGDQPQHF. The chain has TRBV7-9 and TRBJ1-5; 7 bases agree with TRBD1. V dropped 2 bases and J dropped 5; count of bases not matched to a gene: 3. Looked up from germline, CDR1 is SEHNR and CDR2 is FQNEAQ (reference sequence). The CDR3 runs 14 residues.

This chain joins TRBV5-4 and TRBJ2-3, with D maybe TRBD1 (6 bases). Trimming pared 3 bases from V and 5 bases from J, leaving 16 bases between. Germline V gene sequence: CDR1 SGHNT, CDR2 YYREEE (reference sequence). The CDR3 consists of 15 residues. The CDR3 sequence is CASSSPTGFGDTQYF. The CDR3 DNA reads as TGTGCCAGCAGCTCCCCCACAGGGTTCGGAGATACGCAGTATTTT.

The chain carries TRBV7-4 and TRBJ2-7; 7 bases line up with TRBD1. V gave up 1 base and J gave up 2 bases; unmatched junction bases: 5. Germline V gene sequence: CDR1 SGHVT, CDR2 SQSDAQ. CDR3 length: 15 amino acids. CDR3: CASSLEGALTYEQYF. The CDR3 nucleotides read TGTGCCAGCAGCTTAGAGGGGGCGCTGACCTACGAGCAGTACTTC.

The chain carries TRBV18 and TRBJ1-2, with D possibly TRBD1 on 5 matching bases. The germline gives CDR1 KGHSH, CDR2 LQKENI. V lost 4 bases to trimming and J lost 2 bases, with 17 bases between them. The CDR3 contains 16 residues. The CDR3 here is CASSRGPDRGNYGYTF. CDR3 bases: TGTGCCAGCTCACGGGGCCCCGATCGGGGGAACTATGGCTACACCTTC.

The chain combines TRBV18 with TRBJ1-2, with TRBD1 matching 8 bases. The trim removed 2 bases at V and 0 bases at J, leaving 14 bases unmatched. This CDR3 spans 19 amino acids. Germline loops: CDR1 KGHSH, CDR2 LQKENI. The CDR3 spells CASSPNTYTFRGPNYGYTF. The CDR3 DNA reads as TGTGCCAGCTCACCAAATACGTATACATTCAGGGGGCCTAACTATGGCTACACCTTC.

The rearrangement links TRBV19 to TRBJ2-7; D is unclear. The CDR3 has 13 amino acids. Trimming shortened V by 3 bases and J by 0 bases, and 6 bases separated the two germline ends. The germline V gene has CDR1 LNHDA and CDR2 SQIVND (reference sequence). Written as DNA, the CDR3 is TGTGCCAGTAGTATGGGCGACTCCTACGAGCAGTACTTC. Translation gives CASSMGDSYEQYF.

This clone was detected once. This chain uses TRBV28 with TRBJ1-1; 7 positions match TRBD1. Per the germline V gene, CDR1 is MDHEN and CDR2 is SYDVKM. V dropped 5 bases and J dropped 0; count of bases not matched to a gene: 12. This CDR3 spans 17 amino acids. The CDR3 reads CASSLQLTGMLNTEAFF. For the CDR3, the DNA is TGTGCCAGCAGTCTCCAACTGACAGGGATGCTGAACACTGAAGCTTTCTTT.

The chain has TRBV6-6 and TRBJ1-2; no clear D. The CDR3 has 14 amino acids. CDR1 is MNHNY and CDR2 is SVGAGI in the germline V gene (reference sequence). V was shortened by 2 bases and J by 5 bases, with 12 bases between the two germline ends. CDR3 sequence: CASSYPGDPYGYTF. The CDR3, as DNA: TGTGCCAGCAGTTACCCGGGCGATCCGTATGGCTACACCTTC.

The gene calls are TRBV7-9 and TRBJ2-1, with TRBD2 identical over 15 bases. The CDR3 is 17 residues long. CDR1 and CDR2 from the germline V gene are SEHNR and FQNEAQ (reference sequence). J gave up 7 bases and V 5 bases, and 9 bases lay outside the gene matches. CDR3: CASSLRGLAGGSNEQFF. Here the CDR3 DNA reads TGTGCCAGCAGCCTCCGGGGACTAGCGGGGGGTAGTAATGAGCAGTTCTTC.

The chain has TRBV4-1 and TRBJ2-7; the D gene is possibly TRBD1 (6 bases). This CDR3 region has 17 residues. From germline, CDR1 is MGHRA and CDR2 YSYEKL. V gave up 0 bases and J gave up 0 bases, with 15 bases separating them. The CDR3 sequence: CASSQDTSGTISYEQYF. In nucleotides, the CDR3 is TGCGCCAGCAGCCAAGATACCTCCGGGACAATCTCCTACGAGCAGTACTTC.

DNA for the CDR3: TGTGCCAGCGCCCTGACTAGCGGGGGAGGTGGTACGCAGTATTTT. As protein: CASALTSGGGGTQYF. V is TRBV19 and J is TRBJ2-3, with TRBD2 matching over 12 bases. The V gene end was trimmed by 9 bases and the J gene end by 8 bases; junction bases not matched to a gene: 12. In germline, CDR1 is LNHDA, CDR2 SQIVND (reference sequence). CDR3 size: 15 residues.

The rearrangement links TRBV9 to TRBJ2-7; 10 nucleotides align to TRBD1. CDR1 SGDLS and CDR2 YYNGEE come from the germline V gene. The CDR3 is made up of 14 amino acids. Losses at the gene ends were 3 bases for V and 6 bases for J; bases not matched to a gene: 6. The CDR3 sequence is CASSARDRGGEQYF. The CDR3 nucleotides are TGTGCCAGCAGCGCCCGGGACAGGGGTGGCGAGCAGTACTTC.

This rearrangement joins TRBV6-5 to TRBJ2-5, with TRBD2 matching 11 bases. CDR3 size: 16 residues. The V gene end was trimmed by 4 bases and the J gene end by 4 bases; junction bases not matched to a gene: 8. In germline, CDR1 is MNHEY, CDR2 SVGAGI. CDR3 protein: CASSSGLAGPGETQYF. The CDR3 DNA sequence: TGTGCCAGCAGTTCTGGACTAGCGGGTCCGGGAGAGACCCAGTACTTC.

The V call is TRBV6-5, the J call TRBJ1-2, with TRBD1 as a possible D gene (5 bases). The CDR3 covers 13 residues. V was cut by 7 bases and J by 4 bases, with 13 bases left in between. The germline gives CDR1 MNHEY, CDR2 SVGAGI. CDR3 bases: TGTGCCAGCAAGGGGATTTCAGCCTATGGCTACACCTTC. Its protein product is CASKGISAYGYTF.